The clone carrying this T cell receptor (beta chain) was picked up many times. All donors were healthy Caucasians. The CDR3 loop spans 16 amino acids. Looked up from germline, CDR1 is SGHKS and CDR2 is YYEKEE (reference sequence). Trimming took 5 bases from V and 4 from J; bases not matched to a gene: 10. This sample is drawn from a study of identical twins. MiXCR, run by TCRdb on the 5' RACE reads, gives a single entry per CDR3 protein. The sample yields about 250,000 distinct CDR3 sequences, roughly 7.5% seen once. These data also formed part of another study, on yellow fever vaccine responses in identical twins.

What was sequenced was CD8+ T cells sorted from blood. The TCR sequence derives from a woman under 30 in good health. This chain links TRBV5-5 with TRBJ2-2; 8 nucleotides agree with TRBD2. The CDR3 nucleotides are TGTGCCAGCAGTCCAAGGCTAGCGGGTGCCACCGGGGAGCTGTTTTTT. Its protein product is CASSPRLAGATGELFF.